This TCR beta chain comes out of a study of Ad26.COV2.S vaccination and SARS-CoV-2 variants. This CDR3 is built from 17 residues. Germline V gives CDR1 MNHEY, CDR2 SMNVEV (reference sequence). The V segment lost 5 bases and the J segment 14 bases; nucleotides outside the gene matches: 21. Whole-study results and caveats: Vaccinees reportedly had broad spike-specific CD8+ and CD4+ T cell responses. Greater spike-specific TCR breadth was seen in vaccine recipients than in placebo recipients. Recipients of vaccine and of placebo showed similar breadth of their non-spike TCR repertoires.

Remarks on this clone: Antigen unknown.

Assay: immunoSEQ multiplex PCR; the TCRdb copy retains only in-frame clones and omits some. Of around 86,000 clones listed, 82% were seen once; the top ten hold approximately 16%. The V call is TRBV27, the J call TRBJ1-3, with 10 bases fitting TRBD1. Sequences were derived from peripheral blood, sampled after recovery from COVID-19. The TCR was taken from a human donor who had recovered from COVID-19. CDR3 sequence reads: CASSPGTGVFLGFPLYF. In nucleotides, the CDR3 is TGTGCCAGCAGTCCTGGGACAGGGGTTTTTTTAGGTTTCCCCTTATATTTT.